One sample yielded the 3 T cell receptor beta chains listed below, sequenced in a study of cytomegalovirus exposure and HLA in healthy donors. TCRdb keeps only in-frame clones here, not all; method: immunoSEQ multiplex PCR. In the table there are around 300,000 clones, around 87% of which are singletons. Specimen: PBMCs. The receptor set was obtained from a woman aged 18 to 35 in good health and CMV-seronegative.

Here the CDR3 reads CASSAQRGGTEAFF. DNA for the CDR3: TGTGCCAGCAGTGCACAGAGGGGGGGCACTGAAGCTTTCTTT. The V call is TRBV25-1, the J call TRBJ1-1, with TRBD1 as a possible D gene (6 bases). V was cut by 4 bases and J by 4 bases, with 13 bases left in between. The CDR3 spans 14 residues. The germline V gene has CDR1 MGHDK and CDR2 SYGVNS.

In its sample, this clone was seen once. This chain uses TRBV6-1 with TRBJ2-7, with 11 bases lining up with TRBD2. V lost 4 bases, J lost 0 bases, and 8 bases stayed unmatched. The CDR3 is made up of 17 amino acids. Germline V gives CDR1 MNHNS, CDR2 SASEGT. CDR3 loop: CASSVTSGRWASYEQYF. CDR3 sequence (DNA): TGTGCCAGCAGTGTTACTAGCGGGAGATGGGCCTCCTACGAGCAGTACTTC.

The chain has TRBV7-9 and TRBJ1-2; 8 nucleotides match TRBD1. The trim removed 6 bases at V and 3 bases at J, leaving 9 bases unmatched. The length of the CDR3 is 15 residues. Germline V lookup: CDR1 SEHNR, CDR2 FQNEAQ (reference sequence). CDR3 loop: CASSISQGGDYGYTF. DNA for the CDR3: TGTGCCAGCAGTATCTCACAGGGGGGCGACTATGGCTACACCTTC.